This is a list of T cell receptor beta chains from one sample in a study of blood T cell repertoires in COVID-19. Measured with immunoSEQ multiplex PCR; TCRdb has only the in-frame clones, and not every one. The data hold 150,000 to 200,000 clones, with about 83% observed a single time. Sample: peripheral blood. Every receptor here comes from a man aged 18 to 35 with active or convalescent COVID-19. Both conserved end residues are part of each CDR3. The D gene is left open where the match is weak. Clone size is shown for a subset of rows, as once, few, many or a class of expanded clone.

D	V	size	J	DNA	CDR3
TRBD2	TRBV19	once	TRBJ2-3	TGTGCCAGTCGCGGACTAGCGGGGGTCCCCGATACGCAGTATTTT	CASRGLAGVPDTQYF
TRBD1	TRBV28	NA	TRBJ1-1	TGTGCCACGGACATAGGACAGGGGGGCACTGAAGCTTTCTTT	CATDIGQGGTEAFF
NA	TRBV19	NA	TRBJ1-4	TGTGCCAGTAGTTCAGGGTTGGAATACGAAAAACTGTTTTTT	CASSSGLEYEKLFF
TRBD1	TRBV27	NA	TRBJ1-1	TGTGCCAGCAGTTTATCGTATTCGGGACAGTATGGGGATGAAGCTTTCTTT	CASSLSYSGQYGDEAFF
TRBD1	TRBV5-1	NA	TRBJ1-2	TGCGCCAGCAGCTTGGGACCGGGACAGGTCAACTATGGCTACACCTTC	CASSLGPGQVNYGYTF
TRBD1	TRBV19	many	TRBJ1-5	TGTGCCAGTAGTAGGAGGGGGCATCAGCCCCAGCATTTT	CASSRRGHQPQHF
TRBD2	TRBV4-2	NA	TRBJ2-1	TGTGCCAGCAGCCATCCAGGACTAGCGGGAGACGATGAGCAGTTCTTC	CASSHPGLAGDDEQFF
TRBD1	TRBV5-1	NA	TRBJ1-2	TGCGCCAGCAGCTCCATCTCGCGGGACAGATATGGCTACACCTTC	CASSSISRDRYGYTF
TRBD1	TRBV30	few	TRBJ1-1	TGTGCCTGGGCCGGGACAGGGGCCGCTGAAGCTTTCTTT	CAWAGTGAAEAFF
TRBD2	TRBV9	NA	TRBJ2-1	TGTGCCAGCAGGAGTAGCGGGAGTAGCGACAATGAGCAGTTCTTC	CASRSSGSSDNEQFF
TRBD1	TRBV5-1	NA	TRBJ2-3	TGCGCCAGCAGCTGGTCCGGACAGGGGGCCTTAGATACGCAGTATTTT	CASSWSGQGALDTQYF
TRBD1	TRBV2	few	TRBJ1-2	TGTGCCAGCAACCCCGGGACAGGCTATGGCTACACCTTC	CASNPGTGYGYTF
NA	TRBV6-5	NA	TRBJ2-1	TGTGCCAGCAGTTACCCCCCAGGGTCAGGGGAGCAGTTCTTC	CASSYPPGSGEQFF
TRBD1	TRBV14	NA	TRBJ1-2	TGTGCCAGCAGCCAGCCGACAGGGTCGGGCTACACCTTC	CASSQPTGSGYTF
NA	TRBV6-6	NA	TRBJ1-1	TGTGCCAGCAGTTACTCGGAGCGCATGAACACTGAAGCTTTCTTT	CASSYSERMNTEAFF
NA	TRBV4-1	NA	TRBJ2-2	TGCGCCAGCAGCCAAGTGAATACCGGGGTTCACACCGGGGAGCTGTTTTTT	CASSQVNTGVHTGELFF
NA	TRBV24-1	NA	TRBJ2-4	TGTGCCACCAGTGAAACACAGGGAGCCAAAAACATTCAGTACTTC	CATSETQGAKNIQYF
NA	TRBV3-1/TRBV3-2	NA	TRBJ1-1	TGTGCCAGCAGCCCCCTATCGGGCACTGAAGCTTTCTTT	CASSPLSGTEAFF
NA	TRBV29-1	NA	TRBJ2-7	TGCAGCGTTGCATCGACTGGACACTACTCCTACGAGCAGTACTTC	CSVASTGHYSYEQYF
NA	TRBV7-9	NA	TRBJ2-1	TGTGCCAGCAGCTTAGTACCCACGGGAATCGACAATGAGCAGTTCTTC	CASSLVPTGIDNEQFF
TRBD1	TRBV6-6	NA	TRBJ2-2	TGTGCCAGCAACCGCGGGACAGGGGGCGCCGGGGAGCTGTTTTTT	CASNRGTGGAGELFF
TRBD1	TRBV30	few	TRBJ1-1	TGTGCCTGGACGATTGGGACAGCAAATAAGAACACTGAAGCTTTCTTT	CAWTIGTANKNTEAFF
TRBD1	TRBV4-1	NA	TRBJ1-2	TGCGCCAGCAGCCACCTACAGGGGGAAATCTTCGAAGGCAACTATGGCTACACCTTC	CASSHLQGEIFEGNYGYTF
TRBD1	TRBV3-1/TRBV3-2	few	TRBJ2-3	TGTGCCAGCAGTGGACGGACAGGGCAGGTAGATACGCAGTATTTT	CASSGRTGQVDTQYF
NA	TRBV7-2	NA	TRBJ1-1	TGTGCCAGCAGCTTAGCAGGGGTAGGGATAGCTTTCTTT	CASSLAGVGIAFF
TRBD2	TRBV6-1	few	TRBJ2-5	TGTGCCAGCAGTGAGGCTAGCGGGGGCCAAGAGACCCAGTACTTC	CASSEASGGQETQYF
TRBD1	TRBV4-3	NA	TRBJ2-7	TGCGCCAGCAGCCAAGATCTTCCCAGGGGGCTAGTCGAGCAGTACTTC	CASSQDLPRGLVEQYF
TRBD1	TRBV27	NA	TRBJ2-7	TGTGCCAGCAAGGGGGGCCGGGGACAGGGCGTTAACGAGCAGTACTTC	CASKGGRGQGVNEQYF
TRBD2	TRBV27	NA	TRBJ2-3	TGTGCCAGCAGACTAGCGGGAGGTGGAGATACGCAGTATTTT	CASRLAGGGDTQYF
TRBD1	TRBV7-2	NA	TRBJ1-1	TGTGCCAGCAGCGATAGGGACAGGAACACTGAAGCTTTCTTT	CASSDRDRNTEAFF
NA	TRBV6-4	NA	TRBJ2-3	TGTGCCAGCAGTGAGCTTGTGGACAGTACTAGCACAGATACGCAGTATTTT	CASSELVDSTSTDTQYF
TRBD2	TRBV3-1/TRBV3-2	few	TRBJ2-5	TGTGCCAGCAGCCAACTACCGGGACTAGCGGAAGAGACCCAGTACTTC	CASSQLPGLAEETQYF
NA	TRBV18	once	TRBJ1-5	TGTGCCAGCTCGCCTAATCAGGGTAAAAATCAGCCCCAGCATTTT	CASSPNQGKNQPQHF
TRBD1	TRBV18	few	TRBJ1-6	TGTGCCAGCTCCCTCACCGGCACAGGGGAACATTCACCCCTCCACTTT	CASSLTGTGEHSPLHF
NA	TRBV11-2	NA	TRBJ1-5	TGTGCCAGCAGTATTAGCAATCAGCCCCAGCATTTT	CASSISNQPQHF
NA	TRBV27	NA	TRBJ2-5	TGTGCCGTCAAGACTCAGGGGGAGACCCAGTACTTC	CAVKTQGETQYF
NA	TRBV29-1	once	TRBJ1-1	TGCAGCGTTGAATCCCTCCACACGAATGAAGCTTTCTTT	CSVESLHTNEAFF
TRBD1	TRBV5-4	NA	TRBJ1-1	TGTGCCAGCAGCCCTCAGGGACAGGGTAATGAAGCTTTCTTT	CASSPQGQGNEAFF
TRBD1	TRBV2	NA	TRBJ1-1	TGTGCCAGCAGTGAAGAATCCGGGACAGCTGAAGCTTTCTTT	CASSEESGTAEAFF
TRBD2	TRBV29-1	NA	TRBJ2-1	TGCAGCGTTGGCGGACTAGACTACAATGAGCAGTTCTTC	CSVGGLDYNEQFF
NA	TRBV30	NA	TRBJ1-2	TGTGCCTGGATCCCGACCGAGGAAAATGGCTACACCTTC	CAWIPTEENGYTF
TRBD2	TRBV11-1	NA	TRBJ2-7	TGTGCCAGCAGCTCCACGACTAGCGGGAGGGCCTACGAGCAGTACTTC	CASSSTTSGRAYEQYF
TRBD1	TRBV15	NA	TRBJ1-5	TGTGCCACCAGCAGACAGGGGGGTGGCAATCAGCCCCAGCATTTT	CATSRQGGGNQPQHF
TRBD2	TRBV3-1/TRBV3-2	once	TRBJ2-1	TGTGCCAGCAGCCAACGCGCCCAGCGGGGGGCATCGGGTGAGCAGTTCTTC	CASSQRAQRGASGEQFF
NA	TRBV3-1/TRBV3-2	NA	TRBJ1-6	TGTGCCAGCAGCCAGCGAGGGAATAATTCACCCCTCCACTTT	CASSQRGNNSPLHF
NA	TRBV7-9	NA	TRBJ1-5	TGTGCCAGCAGCTTTTGGGGAGGAGTTGATCAGCCCCAGCATTTT	CASSFWGGVDQPQHF
NA	TRBV5-1	NA	TRBJ1-5	TGCGCCAGCAGCTTGGAGGGGGTTGGAAGCAATCAGCCCCAGCATTTT	CASSLEGVGSNQPQHF
TRBD2	TRBV4-3	NA	TRBJ2-1	TGCGCCAGCAGCCAAGGCGGGAGAGATGAGCAGTTCTTC	CASSQGGRDEQFF
NA	TRBV6-5	NA	TRBJ1-6	TGTGCCAGCAGTTACAAGTTGACAGACTATAATTCACCCCTCCACTTT	CASSYKLTDYNSPLHF
NA	TRBV11-2	NA	TRBJ1-4	TGTGCCAGCAGCGATACAGGGTCAATTCTGTTTTTT	CASSDTGSILFF
NA	TRBV19	NA	TRBJ2-5	TGTGCCAGTAGTCTGACAGTGGACCAAGAGACCCAGTACTTC	CASSLTVDQETQYF
TRBD1	TRBV7-9	NA	TRBJ1-5	TGTGCCAGCAGCCCGGGACAGGGGAGCAATCAGCCCCAGCATTTT	CASSPGQGSNQPQHF
NA	TRBV12-5	few	TRBJ1-6	TGTGCTAGTGGTTTTGACCCCCAGGGACCCCTCCACTTT	CASGFDPQGPLHF
NA	TRBV11-2	NA	TRBJ1-1	TGTGCCAGCAGCTCCCGTACAGGGCTCATGAACACTGAAGCTTTCTTT	CASSSRTGLMNTEAFF
TRBD1	TRBV19	NA	TRBJ1-4	TGTGCCAGTAGTTTCCCGGGACAGGGTACTAATGAAAAACTGTTTTTT	CASSFPGQGTNEKLFF